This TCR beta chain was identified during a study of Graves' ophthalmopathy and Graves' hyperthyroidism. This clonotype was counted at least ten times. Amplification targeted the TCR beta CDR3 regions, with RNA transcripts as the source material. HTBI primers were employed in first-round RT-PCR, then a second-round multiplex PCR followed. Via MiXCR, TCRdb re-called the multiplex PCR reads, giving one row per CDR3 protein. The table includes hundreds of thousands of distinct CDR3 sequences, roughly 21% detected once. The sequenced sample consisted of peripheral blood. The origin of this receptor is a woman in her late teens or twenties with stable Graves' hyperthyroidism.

The CDR3 loop reads CASSVGPPGAQWRLWYTEAFF. CDR3 DNA sequence: TGTGCCAGCAGTGTAGGCCCCCCGGGGGCTCAGTGGAGACTATGGTACACTGAAGCTTTCTTT. This sequence joins TRBV2 and TRBJ1-1; perhaps TRBD1 as D (6 bases). The CDR3 runs 21 residues. Between the trimmed V and J ends, which lost 4 bases and 3 bases, there was a span of 33 bases. Germline-derived CDR1 and CDR2 are SNHLY and FYNNEI.